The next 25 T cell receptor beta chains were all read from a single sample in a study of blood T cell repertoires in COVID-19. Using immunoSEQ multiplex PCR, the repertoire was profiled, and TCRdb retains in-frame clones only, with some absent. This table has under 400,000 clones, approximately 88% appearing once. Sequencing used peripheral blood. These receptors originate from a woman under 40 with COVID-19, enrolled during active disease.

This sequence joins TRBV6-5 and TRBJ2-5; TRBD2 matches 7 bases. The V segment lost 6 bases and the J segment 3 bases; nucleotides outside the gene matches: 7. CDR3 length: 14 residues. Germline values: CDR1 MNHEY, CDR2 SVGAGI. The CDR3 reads CASSLRGVKETQYF. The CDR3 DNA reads TGTGCCAGCAGCCTCCGGGGGGTTAAAGAGACCCAGTACTTC.

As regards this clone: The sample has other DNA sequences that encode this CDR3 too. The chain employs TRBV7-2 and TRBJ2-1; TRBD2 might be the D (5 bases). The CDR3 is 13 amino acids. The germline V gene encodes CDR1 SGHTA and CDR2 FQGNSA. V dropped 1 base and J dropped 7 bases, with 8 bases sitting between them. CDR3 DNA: TGTGCCAGCAGCTTAGACTGGAGGAATGAGCAGTTCTTC. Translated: CASSLDWRNEQFF.

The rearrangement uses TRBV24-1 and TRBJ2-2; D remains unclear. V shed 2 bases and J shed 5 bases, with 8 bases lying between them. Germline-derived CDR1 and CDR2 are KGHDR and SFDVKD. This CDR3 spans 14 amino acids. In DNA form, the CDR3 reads TGTGCCACCAGTGATTCTCTATTGACCGGGGAGCTGTTTTTT. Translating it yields CATSDSLLTGELFF.

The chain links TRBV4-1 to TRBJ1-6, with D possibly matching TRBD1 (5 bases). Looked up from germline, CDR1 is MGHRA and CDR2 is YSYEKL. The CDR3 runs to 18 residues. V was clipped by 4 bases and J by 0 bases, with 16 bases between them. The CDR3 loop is CASSLGGGVGSYNSPLHF. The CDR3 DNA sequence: TGCGCCAGCAGCCTGGGGGGTGGGGTCGGCTCCTATAATTCACCCCTCCACTTT.

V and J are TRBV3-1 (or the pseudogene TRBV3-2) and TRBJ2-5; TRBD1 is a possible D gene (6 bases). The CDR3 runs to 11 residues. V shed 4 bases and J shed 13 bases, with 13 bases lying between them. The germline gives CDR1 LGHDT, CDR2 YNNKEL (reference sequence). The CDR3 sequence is CASSRSNRAYF. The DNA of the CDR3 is TGTGCCAGCAGCCGATCCAACAGGGCGTACTTC.

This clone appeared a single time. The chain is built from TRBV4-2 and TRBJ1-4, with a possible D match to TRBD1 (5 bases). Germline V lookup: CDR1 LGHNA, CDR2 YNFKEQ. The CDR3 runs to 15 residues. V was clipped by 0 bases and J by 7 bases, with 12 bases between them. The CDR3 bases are TGTGCCAGCAGCCAAGATACGGGGGGTGGTGAAAAACTGTTTTTT. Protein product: CASSQDTGGGEKLFF.

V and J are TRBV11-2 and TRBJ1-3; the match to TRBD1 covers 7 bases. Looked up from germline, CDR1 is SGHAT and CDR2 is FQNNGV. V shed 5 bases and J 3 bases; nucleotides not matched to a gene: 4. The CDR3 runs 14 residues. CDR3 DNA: TGTGCCAGCAGCCCAGACAGGGTTGGAAACACCATATATTTT. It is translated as CASSPDRVGNTIYF.

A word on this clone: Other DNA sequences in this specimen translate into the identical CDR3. In DNA, the CDR3 is TGTGCCAGCAGTTTCGAGACTAACTATGGCTACACCTTC. It encodes CASSFETNYGYTF. The chain has TRBV28 and TRBJ1-2, with D unclear. The CDR3 loop spans 13 amino acids. Trimming cost V 3 bases and J 0 bases, with 5 bases left between them. The germline gives CDR1 MDHEN, CDR2 SYDVKM.

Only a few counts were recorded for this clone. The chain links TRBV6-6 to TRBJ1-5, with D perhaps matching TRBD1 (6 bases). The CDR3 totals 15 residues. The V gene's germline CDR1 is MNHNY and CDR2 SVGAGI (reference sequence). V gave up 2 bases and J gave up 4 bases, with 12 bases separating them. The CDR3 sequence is CASSYQAGVNQPQHF. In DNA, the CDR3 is TGTGCCAGCAGTTACCAAGCAGGGGTGAATCAGCCCCAGCATTTT.

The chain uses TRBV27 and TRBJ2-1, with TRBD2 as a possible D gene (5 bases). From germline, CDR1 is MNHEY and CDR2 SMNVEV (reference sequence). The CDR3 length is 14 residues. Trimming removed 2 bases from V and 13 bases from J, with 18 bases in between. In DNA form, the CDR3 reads TGTGCCAGCAGTTTAAGACTCGAGAGCGGAGATCAGTTCTTC. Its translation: CASSLRLESGDQFF.

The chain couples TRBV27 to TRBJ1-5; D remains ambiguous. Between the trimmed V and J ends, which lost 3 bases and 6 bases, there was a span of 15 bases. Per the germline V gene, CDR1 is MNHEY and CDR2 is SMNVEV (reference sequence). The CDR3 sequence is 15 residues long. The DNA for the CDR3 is TGTGCCAGCAGTTTGAGCGGGGAGGCCGCTCAGCCCCAGCATTTT. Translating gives CASSLSGEAAQPQHF.

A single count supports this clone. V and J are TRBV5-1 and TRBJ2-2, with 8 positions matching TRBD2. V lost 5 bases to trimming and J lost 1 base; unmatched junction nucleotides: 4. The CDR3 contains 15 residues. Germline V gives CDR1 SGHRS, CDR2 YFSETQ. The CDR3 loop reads CASRSAGGNTGELFF. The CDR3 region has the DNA TGCGCCAGCAGGTCGGCGGGGGGGAACACCGGGGAGCTGTTTTTT.

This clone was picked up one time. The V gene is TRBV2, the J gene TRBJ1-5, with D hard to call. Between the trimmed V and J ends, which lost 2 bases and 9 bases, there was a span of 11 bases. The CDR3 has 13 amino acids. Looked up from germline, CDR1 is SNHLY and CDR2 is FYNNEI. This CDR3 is CASSETFTSPQHF. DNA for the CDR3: TGTGCCAGCAGTGAAACATTTACCTCGCCCCAGCATTTT.

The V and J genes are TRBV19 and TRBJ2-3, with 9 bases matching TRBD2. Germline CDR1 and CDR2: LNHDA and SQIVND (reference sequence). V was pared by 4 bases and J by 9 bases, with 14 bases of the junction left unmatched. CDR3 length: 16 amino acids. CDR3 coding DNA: TGTGCCAGTAGTAGCCCTTTGGCGGGGGGGTGGCGGACGCAGTATTTT. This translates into CASSSPLAGGWRTQYF.

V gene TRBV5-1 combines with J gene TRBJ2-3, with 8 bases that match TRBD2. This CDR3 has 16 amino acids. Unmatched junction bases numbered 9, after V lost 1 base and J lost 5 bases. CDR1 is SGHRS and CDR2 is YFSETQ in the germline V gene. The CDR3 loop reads CASSLSAGGAIDTQYF. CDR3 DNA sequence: TGCGCCAGCAGCTTGTCTGCCGGGGGGGCCATAGATACGCAGTATTTT. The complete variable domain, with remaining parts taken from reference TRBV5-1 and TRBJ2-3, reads KAGVTQTPRYLIKTRGQQVTLSCSPISGHRSVSWYQQTPGQGLQFLFEYFSETQRNKGNFPGRFSGRQFSNSRSEMNVSTLELGDSALYLCASSLSAGGAIDTQYFGPGTRLTVL.

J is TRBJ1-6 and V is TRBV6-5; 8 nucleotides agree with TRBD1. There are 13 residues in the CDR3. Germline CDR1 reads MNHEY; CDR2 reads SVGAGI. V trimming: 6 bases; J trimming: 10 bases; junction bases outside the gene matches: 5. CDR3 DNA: TGTGCCAGCAGAGACAGGGGCGGCTCACCCCTCCACTTT. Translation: CASRDRGGSPLHF.

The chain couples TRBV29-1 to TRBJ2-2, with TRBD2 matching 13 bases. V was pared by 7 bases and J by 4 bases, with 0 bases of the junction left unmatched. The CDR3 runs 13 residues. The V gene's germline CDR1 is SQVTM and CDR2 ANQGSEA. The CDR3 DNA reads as TGCAGCGGACTAGCGGGGGGCACCGGGGAGCTGTTTTTT. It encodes CSGLAGGTGELFF.

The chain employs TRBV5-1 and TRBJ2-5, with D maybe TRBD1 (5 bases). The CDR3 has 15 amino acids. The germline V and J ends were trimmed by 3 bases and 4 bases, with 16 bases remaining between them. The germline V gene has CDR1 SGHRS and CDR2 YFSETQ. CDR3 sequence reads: CASSSLRGMGETQYF. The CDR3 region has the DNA TGCGCCAGCAGCTCGTTAAGGGGAATGGGAGAGACCCAGTACTTC.

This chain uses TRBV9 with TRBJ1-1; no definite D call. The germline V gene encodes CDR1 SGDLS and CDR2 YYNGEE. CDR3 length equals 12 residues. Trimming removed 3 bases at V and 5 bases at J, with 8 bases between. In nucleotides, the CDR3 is TGTGCCAGCAGCGGAGCGAGGACTGAAGCTTTCTTT. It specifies CASSGARTEAFF.

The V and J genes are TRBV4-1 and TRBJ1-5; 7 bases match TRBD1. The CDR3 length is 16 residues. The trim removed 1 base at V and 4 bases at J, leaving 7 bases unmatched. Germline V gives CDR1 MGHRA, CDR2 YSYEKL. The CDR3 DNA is TGCGCCAGCAGCCAAGTCGGGGAGGACAGGAATCAGCCCCAGCATTTT. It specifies CASSQVGEDRNQPQHF.

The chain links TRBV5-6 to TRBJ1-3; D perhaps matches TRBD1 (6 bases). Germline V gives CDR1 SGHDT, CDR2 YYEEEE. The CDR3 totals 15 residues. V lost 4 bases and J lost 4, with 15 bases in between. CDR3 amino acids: CASSLRGGFGNTIYF. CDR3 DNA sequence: TGTGCCAGCAGCCTCAGAGGGGGTTTCGGAAACACCATATATTTT.

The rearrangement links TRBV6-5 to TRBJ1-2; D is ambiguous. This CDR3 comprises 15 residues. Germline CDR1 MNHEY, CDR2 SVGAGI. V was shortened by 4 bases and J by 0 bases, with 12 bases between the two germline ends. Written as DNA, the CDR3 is TGTGCCAGCAGTTCTCGGAGGAAGGCTAACTATGGCTACACCTTC. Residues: CASSSRRKANYGYTF.

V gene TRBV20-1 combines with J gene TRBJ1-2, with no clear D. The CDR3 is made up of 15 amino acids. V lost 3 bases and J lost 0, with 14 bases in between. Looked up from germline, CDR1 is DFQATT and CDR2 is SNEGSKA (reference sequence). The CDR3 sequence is CSASFRQASNYGYTF. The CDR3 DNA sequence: TGCAGTGCTAGTTTTCGGCAGGCTTCTAACTATGGCTACACCTTC.

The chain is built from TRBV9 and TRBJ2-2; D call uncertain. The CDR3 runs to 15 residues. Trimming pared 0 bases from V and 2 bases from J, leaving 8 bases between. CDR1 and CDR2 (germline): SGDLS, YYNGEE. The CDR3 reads CASSVVPLNTGELFF. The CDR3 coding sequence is TGTGCCAGCAGCGTAGTTCCTTTAAACACCGGGGAGCTGTTTTTT.

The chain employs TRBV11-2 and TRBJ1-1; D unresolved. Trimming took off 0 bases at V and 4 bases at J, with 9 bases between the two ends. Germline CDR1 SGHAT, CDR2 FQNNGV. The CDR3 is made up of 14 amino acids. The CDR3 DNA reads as TGTGCCAGCAGCTTAGAGATTTATAGCACTGAAGCTTTCTTT. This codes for CASSLEIYSTEAFF.